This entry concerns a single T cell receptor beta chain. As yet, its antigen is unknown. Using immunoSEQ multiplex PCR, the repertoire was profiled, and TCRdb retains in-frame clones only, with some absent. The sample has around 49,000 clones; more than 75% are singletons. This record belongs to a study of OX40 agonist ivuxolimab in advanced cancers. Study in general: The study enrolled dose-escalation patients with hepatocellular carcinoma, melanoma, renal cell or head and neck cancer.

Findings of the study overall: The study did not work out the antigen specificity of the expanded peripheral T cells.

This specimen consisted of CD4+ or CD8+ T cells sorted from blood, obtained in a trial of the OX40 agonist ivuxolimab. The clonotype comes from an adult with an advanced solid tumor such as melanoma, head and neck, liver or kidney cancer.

The chain's CDR3 is CASSHTIWTLGANVLTF. The CDR3 DNA reads as TGTGCCAGCAGCCATACTATATGGACCCTGGGGGCCAACGTCCTGACTTTC. The chain is built from TRBV14 and TRBJ2-6; no clear D gene. The CDR3 has 17 residues. Trimming took off 3 bases at V and 4 bases at J, with 16 bases between the two ends. Germline CDR1 and CDR2: SGHDN and FVKESK.